The rows below give T cell receptor beta chains drawn from one sample of a study of blood T cell repertoires in COVID-19. Profiled with immunoSEQ multiplex PCR; TCRdb holds only in-frame clones, not every one. The sample shows over 200,000 clones, around 83% of them seen only once. The material sequenced was peripheral blood. These receptors were taken from a woman aged 50 to 60 with acute or convalescent COVID-19. The CDR3 runs from the conserved cysteine through the conserved F or W. Each record gives: clone size, V gene, D gene, J gene, CDR3 length, CDR3 protein, CDR3 DNA. A D gene is named only where the DNA matches it firmly. Clone size appears in some rows only: once, few, many, or a class for an expanded clone.

clone_size: once
v_call: TRBV5-1
d_call: .
j_call: TRBJ2-5
cdr3_length: 14
cdr3_aa: CASSQGRVQETQYF
cdr3_nt: TGCGCCAGCAGCCAGGGTCGGGTTCAAGAGACCCAGTACTTC

clone_size: .
v_call: TRBV5-6
d_call: .
j_call: TRBJ2-1
cdr3_length: 15
cdr3_aa: CASSSDSLAYNEQFF
cdr3_nt: TGTGCCAGCAGCTCGGACAGTCTGGCCTACAATGAGCAGTTCTTC

clone_size: once
v_call: TRBV5-1
d_call: .
j_call: TRBJ1-1
cdr3_length: 13
cdr3_aa: CASSFRGSTEAFF
cdr3_nt: TGCGCCAGCAGCTTCAGGGGTAGCACTGAAGCTTTCTTT

clone_size: .
v_call: TRBV30
d_call: TRBD1
j_call: TRBJ1-4
cdr3_length: 14
cdr3_aa: CAWSVGRGNEKLFF
cdr3_nt: TGTGCCTGGAGTGTCGGCAGGGGGAATGAAAAACTGTTTTTT

clone_size: .
v_call: TRBV30
d_call: TRBD1
j_call: TRBJ1-5
cdr3_length: 16
cdr3_aa: CAWNPTGTVTNQPQHF
cdr3_nt: TGTGCCTGGAACCCCACCGGGACAGTGACGAATCAGCCCCAGCATTTT

clone_size: .
v_call: TRBV24-1
d_call: .
j_call: TRBJ2-2
cdr3_length: 21
cdr3_aa: CATSGRGQRGSGEQNTGELFF
cdr3_nt: TGTGCCACCAGTGGGCGGGGACAGAGGGGATCGGGAGAGCAGAACACCGGGGAGCTGTTTTTT

clone_size: once
v_call: TRBV24-1
d_call: TRBD2
j_call: TRBJ2-4
cdr3_length: 18
cdr3_aa: CATSDPRAGGLAKNIQYF
cdr3_nt: TGTGCCACCAGTGATCCGCGGGCGGGGGGACTAGCCAAAAACATTCAGTACTTC

clone_size: .
v_call: TRBV5-5
d_call: TRBD1
j_call: TRBJ2-7
cdr3_length: 15
cdr3_aa: CASSDRQGAVYEQYF
cdr3_nt: TGTGCCAGCAGCGACCGACAGGGGGCTGTGTACGAGCAGTACTTC

clone_size: .
v_call: TRBV27
d_call: TRBD1
j_call: TRBJ2-7
cdr3_length: 15
cdr3_aa: CASSPLGQGAYEQYF
cdr3_nt: TGTGCCAGCAGTCCCCTGGGACAGGGGGCCTACGAGCAGTACTTC

clone_size: .
v_call: TRBV23-1
d_call: TRBD1
j_call: TRBJ2-7
cdr3_length: 13
cdr3_aa: CARRQGLNYEQYF
cdr3_nt: TGCGCCAGACGACAGGGTCTGAACTACGAGCAGTACTTC

clone_size: .
v_call: TRBV3-1/TRBV3-2
d_call: TRBD1
j_call: TRBJ1-5
cdr3_length: 19
cdr3_aa: CASSQGAPGQGAGAQPQHF
cdr3_nt: TGTGCCAGCAGCCAAGGGGCCCCGGGACAGGGGGCCGGGGCTCAGCCCCAGCATTTT

clone_size: .
v_call: TRBV5-8
d_call: TRBD2
j_call: TRBJ2-5
cdr3_length: 18
cdr3_aa: CASSLQGREIWSGETQYF
cdr3_nt: TGTGCCAGCAGCTTGCAAGGGCGGGAGATATGGTCAGGAGAGACCCAGTACTTC

clone_size: .
v_call: TRBV5-1
d_call: .
j_call: TRBJ2-7
cdr3_length: 14
cdr3_aa: CASTPDGSSYEQYF
cdr3_nt: TGCGCCAGCACACCGGACGGGAGCTCCTACGAGCAGTACTTC

clone_size: .
v_call: TRBV14
d_call: .
j_call: TRBJ1-2
cdr3_length: 13
cdr3_aa: CASSPRGGYGYTF
cdr3_nt: TGTGCCAGCAGCCCCAGGGGCGGCTATGGCTACACCTTC

clone_size: .
v_call: TRBV2
d_call: .
j_call: TRBJ1-1
cdr3_length: 13
cdr3_aa: CASSGERGTEAFF
cdr3_nt: TGTGCCAGCAGTGGGGAAAGGGGTACTGAAGCTTTCTTT

clone_size: once
v_call: TRBV28
d_call: TRBD2
j_call: TRBJ2-1
cdr3_length: 16
cdr3_aa: CASRRPGTSGKVEQFF
cdr3_nt: TGTGCCAGCAGAAGACCCGGGACTAGCGGGAAGGTGGAGCAGTTCTTC

clone_size: .
v_call: TRBV12-1
d_call: .
j_call: TRBJ2-4
cdr3_length: 15
cdr3_aa: CASSLTYPAKNIQYF
cdr3_nt: TGTGCCAGCAGCTTGACTTACCCGGCCAAAAACATTCAGTACTTC

clone_size: .
v_call: TRBV2
d_call: .
j_call: TRBJ1-5
cdr3_length: 13
cdr3_aa: CASRVEGNQPQHF
cdr3_nt: TGTGCCAGCAGGGTAGAAGGCAATCAGCCCCAGCATTTT

clone_size: .
v_call: TRBV2
d_call: .
j_call: TRBJ1-5
cdr3_length: 13
cdr3_aa: CASSEVDNQPQHF
cdr3_nt: TGTGCCAGCAGTGAAGTGGACAACCAGCCCCAGCATTTT

clone_size: .
v_call: TRBV5-1
d_call: TRBD2
j_call: TRBJ2-2
cdr3_length: 13
cdr3_aa: CASKAGVSGELFF
cdr3_nt: TGCGCCAGCAAGGCGGGAGTGAGTGGGGAGCTGTTTTTT

clone_size: .
v_call: TRBV12-3/TRBV12-4
d_call: .
j_call: TRBJ1-1
cdr3_length: 13
cdr3_aa: CASRFQTASGAFF
cdr3_nt: TGTGCCAGCAGATTTCAGACAGCCTCGGGAGCTTTCTTT

clone_size: .
v_call: TRBV28
d_call: TRBD2
j_call: TRBJ2-5
cdr3_length: 17
cdr3_aa: CASSSWRAGGPEETQYF
cdr3_nt: TGTGCCAGCAGTTCCTGGCGGGCGGGAGGGCCAGAGGAGACCCAGTACTTC

clone_size: few
v_call: TRBV28
d_call: .
j_call: TRBJ1-2
cdr3_length: 15
cdr3_aa: CASSTSGQSLYGYTF
cdr3_nt: .

clone_size: .
v_call: TRBV19
d_call: TRBD2
j_call: TRBJ2-3
cdr3_length: 21
cdr3_aa: CASSILGTSGEPYLSTDTQYF
cdr3_nt: TGTGCCAGTAGTATCCTGGGGACTAGCGGGGAGCCTTACCTTAGCACAGATACGCAGTATTTT

clone_size: .
v_call: TRBV7-2
d_call: .
j_call: TRBJ2-2
cdr3_length: 14
cdr3_aa: CASSPGQLTGELFF
cdr3_nt: TGTGCCAGCAGCCCAGGACAGCTTACCGGGGAGCTGTTTTTT

clone_size: once
v_call: TRBV7-9
d_call: .
j_call: TRBJ1-2
cdr3_length: 15
cdr3_aa: CASSSGMGFGYGYTF
cdr3_nt: TGTGCCAGCAGCTCCGGCATGGGCTTTGGGTATGGCTACACCTTC

clone_size: .
v_call: TRBV11-2
d_call: TRBD2
j_call: TRBJ2-5
cdr3_length: 16
cdr3_aa: CASSSYSGRVQETQYF
cdr3_nt: TGTGCCAGCAGCTCCTATAGCGGGAGGGTCCAAGAGACCCAGTACTTC

clone_size: .
v_call: TRBV28
d_call: TRBD2
j_call: TRBJ2-2
cdr3_length: 17
cdr3_aa: CASSLLQGTSGSEELFF
cdr3_nt: TGTGCCAGCAGTTTATTACAAGGGACTAGCGGGAGTGAGGAGCTGTTTTTT

clone_size: .
v_call: TRBV19
d_call: TRBD1
j_call: TRBJ1-1
cdr3_length: 17
cdr3_aa: CASSSPPGQGWDTEAFF
cdr3_nt: TGTGCCAGTAGTAGCCCGCCGGGACAGGGTTGGGACACTGAAGCTTTCTTT

clone_size: .
v_call: TRBV27
d_call: .
j_call: TRBJ2-2
cdr3_length: 13
cdr3_aa: CASSPQDTGELFF
cdr3_nt: TGTGCCAGCAGTCCTCAGGACACCGGGGAGCTGTTTTTT

clone_size: .
v_call: TRBV5-1
d_call: .
j_call: TRBJ1-1
cdr3_length: 15
cdr3_aa: CASSLGARENTEAFF
cdr3_nt: TGCGCCAGCAGCTTGGGGGCCAGGGAGAACACTGAAGCTTTCTTT

clone_size: .
v_call: TRBV7-9
d_call: .
j_call: TRBJ2-3
cdr3_length: 15
cdr3_aa: CASSLPEGGPDTQYF
cdr3_nt: TGTGCCAGCAGCTTACCGGAGGGGGGGCCAGATACGCAGTATTTT

clone_size: .
v_call: TRBV5-1
d_call: TRBD2
j_call: TRBJ2-1
cdr3_length: 17
cdr3_aa: CASSLVASGLSYNEQFF
cdr3_nt: TGCGCCAGCAGCTTGGTAGCTAGCGGGCTGTCCTACAATGAGCAGTTCTTC

clone_size: .
v_call: TRBV5-1
d_call: TRBD1
j_call: TRBJ1-4
cdr3_length: 15
cdr3_aa: CASSLQGQTNEKLFF
cdr3_nt: TGCGCCAGCAGCCTCCAGGGACAGACTAATGAAAAACTGTTTTTT

clone_size: few
v_call: TRBV7-9
d_call: TRBD2
j_call: TRBJ2-1
cdr3_length: 16
cdr3_aa: CASRLLAGGPNNEQFF
cdr3_nt: TGTGCCAGCAGATTATTAGCGGGAGGGCCTAACAATGAGCAGTTCTTC

clone_size: once
v_call: TRBV5-1
d_call: TRBD1
j_call: TRBJ2-4
cdr3_length: 15
cdr3_aa: CASSDRTGGAHIQYF
cdr3_nt: TGCGCCAGCAGCGACCGGACAGGGGGCGCACACATTCAGTACTTC

clone_size: .
v_call: TRBV27
d_call: .
j_call: TRBJ1-4
cdr3_length: 13
cdr3_aa: CASKVGRSEKLFF
cdr3_nt: TGTGCCAGCAAGGTCGGGAGGAGTGAAAAACTGTTTTTT

clone_size: few
v_call: TRBV6-5
d_call: .
j_call: TRBJ2-2
cdr3_length: 14
cdr3_aa: CASSKFGNTGELFF
cdr3_nt: TGTGCCAGCAGTAAATTCGGGAACACCGGGGAGCTGTTTTTT

clone_size: once
v_call: TRBV4-2
d_call: TRBD1
j_call: TRBJ2-1
cdr3_length: 16
cdr3_aa: CASSPQDRDPYNEQFF
cdr3_nt: TGTGCCAGCAGCCCCCAAGACAGGGACCCCTACAATGAGCAGTTCTTC

clone_size: .
v_call: TRBV10-3
d_call: TRBD1
j_call: TRBJ1-3
cdr3_length: 15
cdr3_aa: CAISDWTGPGNTIYF
cdr3_nt: TGTGCCATCAGTGACTGGACAGGCCCTGGAAACACCATATATTTT

clone_size: .
v_call: TRBV19
d_call: .
j_call: TRBJ2-5
cdr3_length: 14
cdr3_aa: CATAGIGRKETQYF
cdr3_nt: TGTGCCACCGCAGGGATCGGTCGAAAAGAGACCCAGTACTTC

clone_size: .
v_call: TRBV7-9
d_call: TRBD1
j_call: TRBJ1-4
cdr3_length: 16
cdr3_aa: CASSLVRQGRNEKLFF
cdr3_nt: TGTGCCAGCAGCCTCGTCCGACAGGGGCGGAATGAAAAACTGTTTTTT

clone_size: .
v_call: TRBV28
d_call: TRBD2
j_call: TRBJ2-7
cdr3_length: 15
cdr3_aa: CATLLNGRARNEQYF
cdr3_nt: TGTGCCACCCTCCTAAACGGGAGGGCCAGAAACGAGCAGTACTTC

clone_size: .
v_call: TRBV4-1
d_call: TRBD2
j_call: TRBJ2-2
cdr3_length: 17
cdr3_aa: CASSQGGLAEATGELFF
cdr3_nt: TGCGCCAGCAGCCAAGGCGGACTAGCGGAGGCCACCGGGGAGCTGTTTTTT

clone_size: .
v_call: TRBV25-1
d_call: TRBD1
j_call: TRBJ2-7
cdr3_length: 14
cdr3_aa: CASSWAGGAYEQYF
cdr3_nt: TGTGCCAGCAGTTGGGCAGGGGGCGCGTACGAGCAGTACTTC